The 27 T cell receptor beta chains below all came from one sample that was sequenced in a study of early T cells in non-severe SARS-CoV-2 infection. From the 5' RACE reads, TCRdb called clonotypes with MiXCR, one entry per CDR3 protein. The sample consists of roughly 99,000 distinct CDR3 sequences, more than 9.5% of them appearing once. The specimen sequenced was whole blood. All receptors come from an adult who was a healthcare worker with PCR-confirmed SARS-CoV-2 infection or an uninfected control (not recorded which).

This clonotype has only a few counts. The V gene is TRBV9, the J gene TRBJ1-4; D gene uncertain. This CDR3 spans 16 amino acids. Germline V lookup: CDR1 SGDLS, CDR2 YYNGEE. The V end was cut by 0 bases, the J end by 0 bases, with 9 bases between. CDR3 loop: CASSVVPTATNEKLFF. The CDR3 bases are TGTGCCAGCAGCGTAGTCCCGACTGCAACTAATGAAAAACTGTTTTTT. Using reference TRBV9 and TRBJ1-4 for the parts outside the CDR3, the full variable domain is DSGVTQTPKHLITATGQRVTLRCSPRSGDLSVYWYQQSLDQGLQFLIQYYNGEERAKGNILERFSAQQFPDLHSELNLSSLELGDSALYFCASSVVPTATNEKLFFGSGTQLSVL.

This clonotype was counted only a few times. CDR3 DNA sequence: TGCAGCGTCCGACAGAACACCGGGGAGCTGTTTTTT. The encoded protein is CSVRQNTGELFF. The chain uses TRBV29-1 and TRBJ2-2; D gene uncertain. V dropped 6 bases and J dropped 1 base, with 6 bases sitting between them. Germline loops: CDR1 SQVTM, CDR2 ANQGSEA. This CDR3 spans 12 amino acids.

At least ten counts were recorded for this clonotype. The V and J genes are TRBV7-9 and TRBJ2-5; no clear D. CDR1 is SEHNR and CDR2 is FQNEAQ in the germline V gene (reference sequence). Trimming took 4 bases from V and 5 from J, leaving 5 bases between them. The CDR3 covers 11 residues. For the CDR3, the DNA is TGTGCCAGCAGCTCCTATGAGACCCAGTACTTC. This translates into CASSSYETQYF.

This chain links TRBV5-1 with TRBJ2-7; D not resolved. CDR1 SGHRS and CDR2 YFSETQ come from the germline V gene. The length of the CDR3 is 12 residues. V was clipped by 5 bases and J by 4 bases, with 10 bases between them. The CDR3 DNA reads TGCGCCAGCAGGGCCGTCGGATACGAGCAGTACTTC. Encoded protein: CASRAVGYEQYF.

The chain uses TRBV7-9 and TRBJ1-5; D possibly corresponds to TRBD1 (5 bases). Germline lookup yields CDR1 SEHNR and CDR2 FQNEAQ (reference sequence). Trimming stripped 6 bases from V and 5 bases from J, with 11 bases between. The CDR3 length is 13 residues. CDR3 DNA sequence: TGTGCCAGCAGTCCGGAGGGGCATCAGCCCCAGCATTTT. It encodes CASSPEGHQPQHF. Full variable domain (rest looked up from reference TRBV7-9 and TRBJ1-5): DTGVSQNPRHKITKRGQNVTFRCDPISEHNRLYWYRQTLGQGPEFLTYFQNEAQLEKSRLLSDRFSAERPKGSFSTLEIQRTEQGDSAMYLCASSPEGHQPQHFGDGTRLSIL.

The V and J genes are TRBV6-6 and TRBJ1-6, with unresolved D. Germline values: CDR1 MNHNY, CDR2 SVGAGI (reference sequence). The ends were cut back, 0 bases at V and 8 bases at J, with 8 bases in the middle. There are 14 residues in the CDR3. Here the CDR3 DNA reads TGTGCCAGCAGTTACTCAGGGATTGATTCACCCCTCCACTTT. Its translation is CASSYSGIDSPLHF.

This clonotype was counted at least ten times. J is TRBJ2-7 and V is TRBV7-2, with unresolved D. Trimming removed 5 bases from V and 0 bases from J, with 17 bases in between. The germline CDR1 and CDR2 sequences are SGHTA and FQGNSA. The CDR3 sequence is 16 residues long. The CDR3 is CASSPVGYSLSYEQYF. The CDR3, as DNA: TGTGCCAGCAGCCCAGTGGGGTACTCCCTCTCCTACGAGCAGTACTTC.

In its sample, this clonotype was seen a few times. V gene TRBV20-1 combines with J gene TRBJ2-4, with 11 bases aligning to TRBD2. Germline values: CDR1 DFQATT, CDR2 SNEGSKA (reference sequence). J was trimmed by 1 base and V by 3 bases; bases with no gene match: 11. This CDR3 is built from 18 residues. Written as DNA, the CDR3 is TGCAGTGCTAGTATAGCGGGAGGGGAGAGGTCGGCCAAAAACATTCAGTACTTC. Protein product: CSASIAGGERSAKNIQYF.

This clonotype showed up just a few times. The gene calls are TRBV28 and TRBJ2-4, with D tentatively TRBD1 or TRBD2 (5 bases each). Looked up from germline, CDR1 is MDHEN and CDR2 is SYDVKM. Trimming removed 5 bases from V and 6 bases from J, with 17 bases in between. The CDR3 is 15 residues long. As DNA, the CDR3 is TGTGCCAGCAGTCCGAGAGGGACGGCAGGAAACATTCAGTACTTC. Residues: CASSPRGTAGNIQYF. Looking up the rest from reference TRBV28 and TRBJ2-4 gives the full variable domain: DVKVTQSSRYLVKRTGEKVFLECVQDMDHENMFWYRQDPGLGLRLIYFSYDVKMKEKGDIPEGYSVSREKKERFSLILESASTNQTSMYLCASSPRGTAGNIQYFGAGTRLSVL.

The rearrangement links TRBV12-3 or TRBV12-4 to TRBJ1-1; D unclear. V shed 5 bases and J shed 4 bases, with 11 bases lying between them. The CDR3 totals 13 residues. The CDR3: CASSLMASTEAFF. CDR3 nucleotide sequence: TGTGCCAGCAGTCTAATGGCTAGCACTGAAGCTTTCTTT.

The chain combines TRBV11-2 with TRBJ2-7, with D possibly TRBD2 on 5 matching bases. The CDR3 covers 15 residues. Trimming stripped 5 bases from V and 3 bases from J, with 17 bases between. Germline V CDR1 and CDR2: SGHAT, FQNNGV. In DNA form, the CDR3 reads TGTGCCAGCAGCCCGAGACTATCAGGTGGCTACGAGCAGTACTTC. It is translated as CASSPRLSGGYEQYF.

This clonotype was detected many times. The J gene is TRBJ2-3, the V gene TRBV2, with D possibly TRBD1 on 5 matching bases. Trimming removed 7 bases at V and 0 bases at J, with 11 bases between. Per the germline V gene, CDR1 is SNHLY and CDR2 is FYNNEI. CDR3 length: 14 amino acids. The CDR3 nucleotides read TGTGCCAGCACACTGACAGCTAGCACAGATACGCAGTATTTT. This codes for CASTLTASTDTQYF.

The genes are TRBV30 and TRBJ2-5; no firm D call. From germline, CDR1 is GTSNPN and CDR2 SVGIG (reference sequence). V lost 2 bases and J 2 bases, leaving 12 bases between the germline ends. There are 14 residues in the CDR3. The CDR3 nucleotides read TGTGCCTGGAGTCCTCCTCCCTTTCAAGAGACCCAGTACTTC. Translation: CAWSPPPFQETQYF.

The CDR3 here is CSALREGPYNEQFF. CDR3 nucleotide sequence: TGCAGTGCTCTCCGGGAGGGCCCCTACAATGAGCAGTTCTTC. The chain is built from TRBV20-1 and TRBJ2-1; 8 positions match TRBD2. The ends lost 5 bases at V and 2 bases at J; junction bases unmatched: 5. The CDR3 is 14 residues long. CDR1 and CDR2 (germline): DFQATT, SNEGSKA (reference sequence).

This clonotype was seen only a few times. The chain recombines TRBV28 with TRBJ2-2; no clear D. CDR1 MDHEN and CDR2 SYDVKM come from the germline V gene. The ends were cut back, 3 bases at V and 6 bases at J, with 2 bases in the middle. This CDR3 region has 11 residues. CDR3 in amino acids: CASSFAGELFF. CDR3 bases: TGTGCCAGCAGTTTTGCCGGGGAGCTGTTTTTT.

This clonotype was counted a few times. CDR3 sequence reads: CASSSLRGSDEQFF. CDR3 sequence (DNA): TGTGCCAGCAGCTCCCTCAGAGGGAGCGATGAGCAGTTCTTC. The chain has TRBV9 and TRBJ2-1; a possible D gene is TRBD2 (5 bases). V dropped 4 bases and J dropped 8 bases, with 16 bases sitting between them. There are 14 residues in the CDR3. Germline values: CDR1 SGDLS, CDR2 YYNGEE.

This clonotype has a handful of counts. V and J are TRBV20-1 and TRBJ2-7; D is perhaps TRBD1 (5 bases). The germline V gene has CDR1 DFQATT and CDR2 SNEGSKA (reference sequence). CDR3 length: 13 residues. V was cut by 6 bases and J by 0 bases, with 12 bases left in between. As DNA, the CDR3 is TGCAGTGCCGTACAGGTCCACTCCTACGAGCAGTACTTC. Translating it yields CSAVQVHSYEQYF.

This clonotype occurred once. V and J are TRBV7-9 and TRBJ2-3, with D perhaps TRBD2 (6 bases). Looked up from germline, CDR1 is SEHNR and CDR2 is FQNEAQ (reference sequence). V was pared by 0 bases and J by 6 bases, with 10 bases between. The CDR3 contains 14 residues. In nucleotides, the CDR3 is TGTGCCAGCAGCTTAGCGACGAGCGGGGATACGCAGTATTTT. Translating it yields CASSLATSGDTQYF.

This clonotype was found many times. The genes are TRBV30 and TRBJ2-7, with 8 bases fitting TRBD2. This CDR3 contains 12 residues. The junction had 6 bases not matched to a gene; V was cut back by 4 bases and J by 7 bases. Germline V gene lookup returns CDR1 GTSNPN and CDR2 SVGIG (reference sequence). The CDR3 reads CAWTSGSAEQYF. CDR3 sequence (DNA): TGTGCCTGGACTAGCGGGTCGGCTGAGCAGTACTTC.

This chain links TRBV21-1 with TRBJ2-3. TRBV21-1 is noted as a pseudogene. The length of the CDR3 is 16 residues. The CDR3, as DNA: TGTGCCAGCAGCGGGTACTCACCCACCCCAGCAGATACGCAGTATTTT. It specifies CASSGYSPTPADTQYF.

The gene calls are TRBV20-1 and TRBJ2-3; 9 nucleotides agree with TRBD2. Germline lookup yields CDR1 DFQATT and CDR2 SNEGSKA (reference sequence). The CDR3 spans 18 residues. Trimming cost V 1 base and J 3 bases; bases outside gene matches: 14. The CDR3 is CSARARIREREVTDTQYF. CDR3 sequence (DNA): TGCAGTGCTAGAGCCCGAATTAGGGAGCGGGAGGTGACAGATACGCAGTATTTT.

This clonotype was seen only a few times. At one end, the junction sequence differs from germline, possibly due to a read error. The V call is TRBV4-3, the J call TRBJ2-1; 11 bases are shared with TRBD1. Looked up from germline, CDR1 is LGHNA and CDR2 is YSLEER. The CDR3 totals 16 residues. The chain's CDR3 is CASNQYGQGAYNEQFF. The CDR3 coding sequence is TGCGCCAGCAACCAATACGGACAGGGGGCATACAATGAGCAGTTCTTC.

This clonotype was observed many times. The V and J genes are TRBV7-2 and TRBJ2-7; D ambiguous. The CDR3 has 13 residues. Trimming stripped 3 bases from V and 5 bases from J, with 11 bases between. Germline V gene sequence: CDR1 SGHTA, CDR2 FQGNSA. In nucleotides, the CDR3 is TGTGCCAGCAGCTTTTCGGGTGTCAACGAGCAGTACTTC. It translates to CASSFSGVNEQYF. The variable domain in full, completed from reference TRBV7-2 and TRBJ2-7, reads GAGVSQSPSNKVTEKGKDVELRCDPISGHTALYWYRQSLGQGLEFLIYFQGNSAPDKSGLPSDRFSAERTGGSVSTLTIQRTQQEDSAVYLCASSFSGVNEQYFGPGTRLTVT.

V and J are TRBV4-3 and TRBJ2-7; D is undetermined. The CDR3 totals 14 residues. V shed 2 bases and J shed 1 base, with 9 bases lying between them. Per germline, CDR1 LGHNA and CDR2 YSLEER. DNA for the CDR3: TGCGCCAGCAGCCAACAGTTCCAATCCTACGAGCAGTACTTC. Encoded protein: CASSQQFQSYEQYF.

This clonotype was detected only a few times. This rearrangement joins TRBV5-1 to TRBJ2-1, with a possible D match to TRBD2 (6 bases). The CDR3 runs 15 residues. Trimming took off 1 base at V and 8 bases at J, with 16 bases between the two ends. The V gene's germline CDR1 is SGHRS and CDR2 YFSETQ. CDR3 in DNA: TGCGCCAGCAGCTTGAACCGTATATGGAGGGATGAGCAGTTCTTC. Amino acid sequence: CASSLNRIWRDEQFF.

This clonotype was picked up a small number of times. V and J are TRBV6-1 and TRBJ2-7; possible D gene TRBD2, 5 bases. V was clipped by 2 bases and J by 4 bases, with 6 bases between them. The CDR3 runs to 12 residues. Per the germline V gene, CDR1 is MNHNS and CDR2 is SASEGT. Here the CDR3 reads CASSESGYEQYF. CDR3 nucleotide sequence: TGTGCCAGCAGTGAATCGGGGTACGAGCAGTACTTC.

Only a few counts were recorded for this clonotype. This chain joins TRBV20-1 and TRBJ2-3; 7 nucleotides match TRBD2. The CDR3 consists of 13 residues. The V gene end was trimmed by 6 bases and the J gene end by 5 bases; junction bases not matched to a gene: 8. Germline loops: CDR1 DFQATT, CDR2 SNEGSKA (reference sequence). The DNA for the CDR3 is TGCAGTGCCCGCGGGGGACTGGAAGATACGCAGTATTTT. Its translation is CSARGGLEDTQYF.